This passage covers 30 T cell receptor beta chains from one sample sequenced in a study of blood T cell repertoires in COVID-19. Repertoires were generated with immunoSEQ multiplex PCR, while TCRdb's copy carries only in-frame clones and drops some. The sample contains approximately 360,000 clones, about 89% of which appear only once. Sequenced: peripheral blood. The origin of the receptors is a man between 40 and 49 years old with acute or convalescent COVID-19.

V is TRBV5-6 and J is TRBJ1-2; 8 bases are a match to TRBD1. V shed 7 bases, J shed 0 bases, and the junction held 2 bases outside the gene matches. The CDR3 extends over 13 amino acids. Per germline, CDR1 SGHDT and CDR2 YYEEEE. CDR3 sequence reads: CASLTGANYGYTF. CDR3 DNA sequence: TGTGCCAGCCTGACAGGGGCTAACTATGGCTACACCTTC.

The chain recombines TRBV3-1 (or the pseudogene TRBV3-2) with TRBJ2-5; 9 bases line up with TRBD2. Germline CDR1 LGHDT, CDR2 YNNKEL (reference sequence). V lost 1 base, J lost 5 bases, and 8 bases stayed unmatched. This CDR3 has 16 amino acids. The CDR3 DNA follows: TGTGCCAGCAGCCAAGTAGGCGGGGGGGCCGGTGAGACCCAGTACTTC. Residues: CASSQVGGGAGETQYF.

DNA of the CDR3: TGTGCCATCAGTGAGTCGAGTCAGGGGGTAAATTCACCCCTCCACTTT. As protein: CAISESSQGVNSPLHF. The chain joins TRBV10-3 to TRBJ1-6; 7 bases fit TRBD1. The CDR3 consists of 16 residues. Looked up from germline, CDR1 is ENHRY and CDR2 is SYGVKD. V was pared by 0 bases and J by 7 bases, with 6 bases of the junction left unmatched.

The gene calls are TRBV6-4 and TRBJ2-2; the match to TRBD1 covers 10 bases. The length of the CDR3 is 17 residues. Germline V gene data show CDR1 as MRHNA and CDR2 as SNTAGT. J was trimmed by 4 bases and V by 0 bases; bases with no gene match: 5. The DNA for the CDR3 is TGTGCCAGCAGTGACTCGGGGACAGGGGCGAGCACCGGGGAGCTGTTTTTT. It yields the protein CASSDSGTGASTGELFF.

V and J are TRBV21-1 and TRBJ2-7; TRBD2, the D gene given by the table, was not confirmed from the DNA. TRBV21-1 is an annotated pseudogene. The CDR3 contains 18 residues. The CDR3 loop reads CASSMVSGLAGNWYEQYF. The CDR3 region has the DNA TGTGCCAGCAGCATGGTAAGTGGGCTAGCGGGGAATTGGTACGAGCAGTACTTC.

V is TRBV4-3 and J is TRBJ2-7, with 7 bases that match TRBD2. This CDR3 contains 16 residues. Germline assignment: CDR1 LGHNA and CDR2 YSLEER. Unmatched junction bases numbered 7, after V lost 2 bases and J lost 0 bases. This CDR3 reads CASSQSGPGGSYEQYF. CDR3 nucleotides: TGCGCCAGCAGCCAATCGGGCCCGGGGGGCTCCTACGAGCAGTACTTC.

V gene TRBV29-1 combines with J gene TRBJ2-3, with TRBD2 identical over 9 bases. The germline gives CDR1 SQVTM, CDR2 ANQGSEA. The CDR3 has 17 amino acids. V was clipped by 3 bases and J by 3 bases; unmatched bases: 13. The CDR3 is CSVEHLAGSGGTDTQYF. As DNA, the CDR3 is TGCAGCGTTGAGCATCTAGCGGGGTCGGGGGGGACAGATACGCAGTATTTT.

This sequence joins TRBV30 and TRBJ1-3; the D gene is possibly TRBD1 (6 bases). Trimming stripped 3 bases from V and 4 bases from J, with 10 bases between. CDR1 GTSNPN and CDR2 SVGIG come from the germline V gene (reference sequence). The CDR3 sequence is 13 residues long. CDR3 sequence (DNA): TGTGCCTGGAGCCAGGGGTTCGGAAACACCATATATTTT. It specifies CAWSQGFGNTIYF. Full variable domain (missing parts from reference TRBV30 and TRBJ1-3): SQTIHQWPATLVQPVGSPLSLECTVEGTSNPNLYWYRQAAGRGLQLLFYSVGIGQISSEVPQNLSASRPQDRQFILSSKKLLLSDSGFYLCAWSQGFGNTIYFGEGSWLTVV.

V usage is TRBV27 and J usage is TRBJ2-3; 8 nucleotides line up with TRBD2. Germline V gene sequence: CDR1 MNHEY, CDR2 SMNVEV (reference sequence). J gave up 5 bases and V 4 bases, and 2 bases lay outside the gene matches. The CDR3 is made up of 13 amino acids. CDR3 loop: CASSSTSGDTQYF. CDR3 nucleotide sequence: TGTGCCAGCAGTTCAACTAGCGGAGATACGCAGTATTTT.

This chain uses TRBV27 with TRBJ1-2, with 7 positions matching TRBD1. The V gene's germline CDR1 is MNHEY and CDR2 SMNVEV (reference sequence). This CDR3 contains 14 residues. The V gene end was trimmed by 6 bases and the J gene end by 1 base; junction bases not matched to a gene: 5. The CDR3 DNA reads as TGTGCCAGCAGCCGGGACAGTTTTAACTATGGCTACACCTTC. Translating gives CASSRDSFNYGYTF.

This sequence joins TRBV5-1 and TRBJ2-7; unclear D gene. CDR3 length: 14 residues. The germline V and J ends were trimmed by 1 base and 1 base, with 9 bases remaining between them. From germline, CDR1 is SGHRS and CDR2 YFSETQ. This chain's CDR3 is CASSLRGLSYEQYF. CDR3 nucleotides: TGCGCCAGCAGCTTGCGTGGCCTGTCCTACGAGCAGTACTTC.

The chain uses TRBV7-2 and TRBJ1-5, with 9 bases that match TRBD1. Germline V gene lookup returns CDR1 SGHTA and CDR2 FQGNSA. V shed 0 bases and J 3 bases; nucleotides not matched to a gene: 6. There are 17 residues in the CDR3. The CDR3: CASSLATTGGNNQPQHF. CDR3 bases: TGTGCCAGCAGCTTAGCGACGACAGGGGGTAACAATCAGCCCCAGCATTTT. The variable domain in full, with the rest retrieved from reference TRBV7-2 and TRBJ1-5, is GAGVSQSPSNKVTEKGKDVELRCDPISGHTALYWYRQSLGQGLEFLIYFQGNSAPDKSGLPSDRFSAERTGGSVSTLTIQRTQQEDSAVYLCASSLATTGGNNQPQHFGDGTRLSIL.

J is TRBJ2-7 and V is TRBV7-3; D possibly corresponds to TRBD2 (7 bases). CDR1 SGHTA and CDR2 FQGTGA come from the germline V gene. V lost 2 bases, J lost 2 bases, and 13 bases lay in between. The CDR3 has 15 amino acids. For the CDR3, the DNA is TGTGCCAGCAGCTTATCCTGGGGGGGCGCCTACGAGCAGTACTTC. It specifies CASSLSWGGAYEQYF.

In nucleotides, the CDR3 is TGTGCCAGCAGCTCCCGATCCCGGGGAGGCACTGAAGCTTTCTTT. Its protein product is CASSSRSRGGTEAFF. This chain joins TRBV5-8 and TRBJ1-1; no firm D call. Per the germline V gene, CDR1 is SGHTS and CDR2 is YDEGEE. The CDR3 has 15 amino acids. V was clipped by 3 bases and J by 4 bases, with 16 bases between them.

The rearrangement joins TRBV30 to TRBJ1-6; D might be TRBD1 (6 bases). Germline V gives CDR1 GTSNPN, CDR2 SVGIG (reference sequence). The CDR3 length is 14 residues. Trimming took 4 bases from V and 6 from J, leaving 13 bases between them. The CDR3 nucleotides read TGTGCCTGGACTCCCGGGACATTTAATTCACCCCTCCACTTT. It encodes CAWTPGTFNSPLHF.

The chain couples TRBV30 to TRBJ1-2; TRBD1 aligns across 9 bases. CDR1 and CDR2 from the germline V gene are GTSNPN and SVGIG (reference sequence). J gave up 1 base and V 1 base, and 7 bases lay outside the gene matches. The CDR3 loop spans 16 amino acids. The CDR3 here is CAWSGPRTGVNYGYTF. CDR3 DNA: TGTGCCTGGAGTGGCCCGCGGACAGGGGTTAACTATGGCTACACCTTC. The full variable domain, completed using reference TRBV30 and TRBJ1-2, is SQTIHQWPATLVQPVGSPLSLECTVEGTSNPNLYWYRQAAGRGLQLLFYSVGIGQISSEVPQNLSASRPQDRQFILSSKKLLLSDSGFYLCAWSGPRTGVNYGYTFGSGTRLTVV.

The rearrangement uses TRBV28 and TRBJ1-3; 11 bases are shared with TRBD1. Germline values: CDR1 MDHEN, CDR2 SYDVKM. The J segment lost 3 bases and the V segment lost 7 bases, leaving 11 bases of the junction unmatched. This CDR3 contains 17 residues. The DNA of the CDR3 is TGTGCCAGCACGTTGGGGACAGGGGGACAAGGTGGAAACACCATATATTTT. It specifies CASTLGTGGQGGNTIYF.

This clone showed up just once. The CDR3 region is CAVAGTVQETQYF. Written as DNA, the CDR3 is TGTGCCGTCGCTGGGACAGTCCAAGAGACCCAGTACTTC. V gene TRBV30 combines with J gene TRBJ2-5; 7 bases align to TRBD1. From germline, CDR1 is GTSNPN and CDR2 SVGIG (reference sequence). The CDR3 sequence is 13 residues long. V lost 8 bases to trimming and J lost 1 base; unmatched junction nucleotides: 7.

CDR3 sequence: CASSEGGRGNTEAFF. CDR3 bases: TGTGCCAGCAGTGAAGGGGGCAGGGGGAACACTGAAGCTTTCTTT. V gene TRBV2 combines with J gene TRBJ1-1; maybe TRBD1 (6 bases). Deletions cut 1 base from V and 1 base from J, with 10 bases between. Germline V gene lookup returns CDR1 SNHLY and CDR2 FYNNEI. The CDR3 is 15 residues long.

V gene TRBV5-6 combines with J gene TRBJ2-5; 7 positions match TRBD1. The V gene's germline CDR1 is SGHDT and CDR2 YYEEEE. With 3 bases clipped from V and 5 bases from J, the junction kept 16 bases outside the gene matches. CDR3 length equals 17 residues. This CDR3 is CASSSPTGKGWGETQYF. CDR3 coding DNA: TGTGCCAGCAGCTCGCCGACAGGGAAGGGGTGGGGGGAGACCCAGTACTTC.

V is TRBV20-1 and J is TRBJ2-3; D gene unclear. Germline CDR1 DFQATT, CDR2 SNEGSKA (reference sequence). Trimming took off 4 bases at V and 4 bases at J, with 6 bases between the two ends. The CDR3 has 11 amino acids. This chain's CDR3 is CSATNSDTQYF. CDR3 nucleotides: TGCAGTGCTACCAATTCAGATACGCAGTATTTT.

The chain is built from TRBV28 and TRBJ1-5; unclear D gene. Trimming removed 7 bases at V and 4 bases at J, with 11 bases between. CDR3 size: 13 residues. The V gene's germline CDR1 is MDHEN and CDR2 SYDVKM. CDR3 sequence (DNA): TGTGCCAGCAATAAACAGCAGAATCAGCCCCAGCATTTT. This translates into CASNKQQNQPQHF.

The chain employs TRBV10-3 and TRBJ1-1, with 7 bases that match TRBD1. Germline V gives CDR1 ENHRY, CDR2 SYGVKD. The CDR3 sequence is 14 residues long. J was trimmed by 5 bases and V by 5 bases; bases with no gene match: 8. The CDR3 protein is CAISSQDRVTEAFF. In DNA form, the CDR3 reads TGTGCCATCAGTTCTCAAGACAGGGTAACTGAAGCTTTCTTT.

The V call is TRBV6-6, the J call TRBJ1-5; 8 positions match TRBD1. This CDR3 is built from 16 residues. The germline CDR1 and CDR2 sequences are MNHNY and SVGAGI (reference sequence). V was pared by 2 bases and J by 5 bases, with 8 bases of the junction left unmatched. The CDR3 coding sequence is TGTGCCAGCAGTTACGTAGAACAGGGGGGAGATCAGCCCCAGCATTTT. Amino acids: CASSYVEQGGDQPQHF.

This clone was counted a single time. This chain uses TRBV19 with TRBJ2-5, with 9 nucleotides matching TRBD1. Per germline, CDR1 LNHDA and CDR2 SQIVND (reference sequence). The length of the CDR3 is 15 residues. The junction had 9 bases not matched to a gene; V was cut back by 5 bases and J by 5 bases. The CDR3 sequence is CASSAPGTGPETQYF. DNA of the CDR3: TGTGCCAGTAGTGCCCCAGGGACAGGGCCGGAGACCCAGTACTTC.

The gene calls are TRBV19 and TRBJ1-3, with D possibly matching TRBD1 (6 bases). V shed 3 bases and J shed 1 base, with 16 bases lying between them. The CDR3 is made up of 17 amino acids. CDR1 and CDR2 (germline): LNHDA, SQIVND (reference sequence). The CDR3 here is CASSILTGTRSGNTIYF. CDR3 sequence (DNA): TGTGCCAGTAGTATCCTAACCGGGACACGGTCTGGAAACACCATATATTTT.

This chain connects TRBV5-1 to TRBJ1-3; D is perhaps TRBD1 (5 bases). CDR3 size: 14 residues. Looked up from germline, CDR1 is SGHRS and CDR2 is YFSETQ. The ends were cut back, 2 bases at V and 5 bases at J, with 11 bases in the middle. In DNA, the CDR3 is TGCGCCAGCAGCTTCGGAACGGACAGAAACACCATATATTTT. This sequence encodes CASSFGTDRNTIYF.

Remarks on this clone: Other DNA sequences in the sample encode the same CDR3. The rearrangement joins TRBV9 to TRBJ1-2; 10 positions match TRBD1. The CDR3 runs 15 residues. V was clipped by 4 bases and J by 2 bases; unmatched bases: 5. The germline gives CDR1 SGDLS, CDR2 YYNGEE. Written as DNA, the CDR3 is TGTGCCAGCAGCCCCAGACAGGGGGCGAACTATGGCTACACCTTC. It translates to CASSPRQGANYGYTF.

The chain employs TRBV5-5 and TRBJ2-3; D unresolved. Germline V gene data show CDR1 as SGHKS and CDR2 as YYEKEE (reference sequence). V was cut by 0 bases and J by 3 bases, with 5 bases left in between. The CDR3 is made up of 13 amino acids. The CDR3 nucleotides are TGTGCCAGCAGCTTGGGGCAAACAGATACGCAGTATTTT. Residues: CASSLGQTDTQYF.

This sequence joins TRBV5-6 and TRBJ1-4, with a possible D match to TRBD1 (6 bases). Trimming removed 4 bases at V and 0 bases at J, with 13 bases between. Germline CDR1 is SGHDT and CDR2 is YYEEEE. The CDR3 has 16 amino acids. The CDR3 is CASSASYRATNEKLFF. CDR3 sequence (DNA): TGTGCCAGCAGCGCCTCCTACAGGGCAACTAATGAAAAACTGTTTTTT.